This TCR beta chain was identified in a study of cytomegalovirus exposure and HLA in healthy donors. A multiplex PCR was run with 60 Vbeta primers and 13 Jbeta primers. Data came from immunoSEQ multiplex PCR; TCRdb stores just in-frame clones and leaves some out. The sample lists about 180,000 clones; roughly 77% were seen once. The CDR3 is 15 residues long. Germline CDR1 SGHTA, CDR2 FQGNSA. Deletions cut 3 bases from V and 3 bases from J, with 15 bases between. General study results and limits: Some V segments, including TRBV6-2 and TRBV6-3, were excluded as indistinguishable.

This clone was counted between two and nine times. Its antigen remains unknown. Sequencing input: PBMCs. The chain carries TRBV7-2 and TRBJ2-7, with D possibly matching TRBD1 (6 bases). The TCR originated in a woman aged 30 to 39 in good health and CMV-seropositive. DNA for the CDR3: TGTGCCAGCAGCTTGGTCGACAGGCCTAACTACGAGCAGTACTTC. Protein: CASSLVDRPNYEQYF.